The 12 T cell receptor beta chains given below trace back to one sample, sequenced in a study of blood T cell repertoires in COVID-19. Sequenced by immunoSEQ multiplex PCR; TCRdb stores in-frame clones only, minus some. The sample holds roughly 150,000 clones, over 70% seen once. Sequences were obtained from PBMCs or T cells enriched from blood (not recorded which). The receptors originated from a man aged 50 to 59 in a cohort exposed to, infected with or recovered from COVID-19 (not recorded which).

The chain has TRBV6-5 and TRBJ1-3, with 7 bases matching TRBD1. There are 14 residues in the CDR3. Unmatched junction bases numbered 2, after V lost 6 bases and J lost 0 bases. The germline CDR1 and CDR2 sequences are MNHEY and SVGAGI. CDR3 sequence reads: CASRGQLSGNTIYF. Here the CDR3 DNA reads TGTGCCAGCAGGGGACAGCTCTCTGGAAACACCATATATTTT.

The gene calls are TRBV6-5 and TRBJ2-1; D gene unclear. This CDR3 has 14 residues. Deletions cut 7 bases from V and 4 bases from J, with 14 bases between. From germline, CDR1 is MNHEY and CDR2 SVGAGI. For the CDR3, the DNA is TGTGCCAGCACCCCAGGTGGGCCTTACAATGAGCAGTTCTTC. Its protein product is CASTPGGPYNEQFF.

This clone showed up just a few times. This sequence joins TRBV9 and TRBJ1-3; 7 nucleotides line up with TRBD1. Germline V lookup: CDR1 SGDLS, CDR2 YYNGEE. With V trimmed by 2 bases and J by 0 bases, 2 bases remained unmatched. CDR3 length: 15 amino acids. CDR3 DNA: TGTGCCAGCAGCGTGGGGGACAGCTCTGGAAACACCATATATTTT. The encoded protein is CASSVGDSSGNTIYF.

This clone rates as medium-sized (0.01 to 0.1%). V usage is TRBV5-8 and J usage is TRBJ2-3; 8 bases agree with TRBD2. The CDR3 extends over 14 amino acids. Germline V gives CDR1 SGHTS, CDR2 YDEGEE. V lost 0 bases and J lost 4; bases outside the gene matches: 1. CDR3 region: CASSLAGGPDTQYF. DNA of the CDR3: TGTGCCAGCAGCTTGGCGGGAGGGCCAGATACGCAGTATTTT.

The V and J genes are TRBV18 and TRBJ2-5; TRBD2 matches at 14 bases. The germline V gene has CDR1 KGHSH and CDR2 LQKENI. After removal of 6 bases from V and 1 base from J, the junction contained 7 bases not matched to a gene. The CDR3 is 17 amino acids. The DNA for the CDR3 is TGTGCCAGCTCTCATGGGACTAGCGGGAGTGGCCAAGAGACCCAGTACTTC. Residues: CASSHGTSGSGQETQYF.

The chain uses TRBV5-1 and TRBJ2-7, with a weak D call TRBD1 (5 bases). This CDR3 has 14 amino acids. The germline V and J ends were trimmed by 0 bases and 3 bases, with 10 bases remaining between them. CDR1 SGHRS and CDR2 YFSETQ come from the germline V gene. CDR3: CASSLGGGNYEQYF. In DNA form, the CDR3 reads TGCGCCAGCAGCTTGGGGGGCGGAAACTACGAGCAGTACTTC. Combining the CDR3 with reference TRBV5-1 and TRBJ2-7 gives the whole variable domain KAGVTQTPRYLIKTRGQQVTLSCSPISGHRSVSWYQQTPGQGLQFLFEYFSETQRNKGNFPGRFSGRQFSNSRSEMNVSTLELGDSALYLCASSLGGGNYEQYFGPGTRLTVT.

In its sample, this clone was seen once. DNA of the CDR3: TGTGCCAGCAGTGGACAACTGGGGACTAGCGGGAGCACGATCCACGAGCAGTACTTC. This gives the protein CASSGQLGTSGSTIHEQYF. The J gene is TRBJ2-7, the V gene TRBV6-1, with 14 bases aligning to TRBD2. The germline V gene has CDR1 MNHNS and CDR2 SASEGT. CDR3 length: 19 amino acids. J gave up 5 bases and V 4 bases, and 16 bases lay outside the gene matches.

The V gene is TRBV11-2, the J gene TRBJ2-2, with TRBD2 matching over 8 bases. The CDR3 runs 15 residues. V was pared by 1 base and J by 5 bases, with 3 bases of the junction left unmatched. In germline, CDR1 is SGHAT, CDR2 FQNNGV. CDR3 loop: CASSLGGGRTGELFF. CDR3 DNA sequence: TGTGCCAGCAGCTTAGGCGGGGGGAGGACCGGGGAGCTGTTTTTT.

The chain has TRBV4-1 and TRBJ2-7; a possible D gene is TRBD2 (5 bases). The CDR3 consists of 14 residues. Germline-derived CDR1 and CDR2 are MGHRA and YSYEKL. Trimming pared 0 bases from V and 1 base from J, leaving 7 bases between. The CDR3 spells CASSQDRGSYEQYF. In DNA form, the CDR3 reads TGCGCCAGCAGCCAAGATCGGGGATCCTACGAGCAGTACTTC.

The gene calls are TRBV18 and TRBJ1-4, with D possibly TRBD1 on 6 matching bases. Trimming cost V 0 bases and J 13 bases, with 18 bases left between them. Germline values: CDR1 KGHSH, CDR2 LQKENI. The length of the CDR3 is 15 residues. The CDR3 is CASSPPSQGGSRLFF. The CDR3 DNA sequence: TGTGCCAGCTCACCACCTTCACAGGGTGGTTCGAGACTGTTTTTT.

V gene TRBV5-1 combines with J gene TRBJ2-6; TRBD1 matches at 9 bases. With V trimmed by 5 bases and J by 4 bases, 7 bases remained unmatched. The CDR3 is made up of 16 amino acids. Germline lookup yields CDR1 SGHRS and CDR2 YFSETQ. The CDR3 sequence: CASRLQGADGANVLTF. The CDR3 DNA follows: TGCGCCAGCAGGTTACAGGGGGCGGACGGGGCCAACGTCCTGACTTTC.

This clone came up a few times. J is TRBJ1-1 and V is TRBV7-9; TRBD1 aligns across 8 bases. V dropped 3 bases and J dropped 1; count of bases not matched to a gene: 7. This CDR3 has 16 amino acids. Germline CDR1 is SEHNR and CDR2 is FQNEAQ (reference sequence). CDR3 loop: CASSFSQGAPNTEAFF. The CDR3 region has the DNA TGTGCCAGCAGCTTCTCGCAGGGGGCGCCGAACACTGAAGCTTTCTTT.